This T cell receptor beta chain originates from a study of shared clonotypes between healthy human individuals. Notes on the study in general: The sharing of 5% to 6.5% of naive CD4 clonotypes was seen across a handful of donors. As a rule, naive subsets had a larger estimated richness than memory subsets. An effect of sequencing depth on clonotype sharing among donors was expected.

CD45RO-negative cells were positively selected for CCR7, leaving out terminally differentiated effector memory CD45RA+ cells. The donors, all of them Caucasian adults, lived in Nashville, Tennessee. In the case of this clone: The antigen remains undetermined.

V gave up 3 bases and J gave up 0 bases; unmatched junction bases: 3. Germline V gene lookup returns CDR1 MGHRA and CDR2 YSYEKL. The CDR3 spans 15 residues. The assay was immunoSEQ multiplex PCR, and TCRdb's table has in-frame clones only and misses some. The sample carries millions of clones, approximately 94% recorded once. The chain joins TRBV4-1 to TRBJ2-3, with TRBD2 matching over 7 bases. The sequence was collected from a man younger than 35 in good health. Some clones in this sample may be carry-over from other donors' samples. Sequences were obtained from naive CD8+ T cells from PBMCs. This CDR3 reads CASSQSGDSTDTQYF. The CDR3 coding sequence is TGCGCCAGCAGCCAGAGCGGGGACAGCACAGATACGCAGTATTTT.